The present TCR beta chain was sequenced within a study of graft-versus-host responses after intestinal transplantation (dated by TCRdb to the early 2020s). For context, the study as a whole: The transplants that recipients got were multivisceral, liver-intestinal, or isolated intestinal. Every recipient was given anti-thymocyte globulin induction, followed by roughly 3 years of maintenance tacrolimus and steroids. Donor T cell macrochimerism was defined as a peak of at least 4% donor T cells among recipient peripheral blood mononuclear cells. After intestinal transplantation, graft-versus-host and host-versus-graft alloreactive T cell clones were followed in the graft, circulation and bone marrow using bulk TCR-beta CDR3 sequencing. Rather than being sequenced by the commercial service, samples from a few later patients were sequenced in-house on an Illumina MiSeq and processed with MiXCR. The cohort enrolled 24 intestinal transplant recipients, one of whom was a retransplant, and a few patients without pretransplant specimens were excluded. To identify alloreactive clones, pre-transplant mixed lymphocyte reaction products were sequenced and compared with unstimulated pre-transplant donor and recipient T cells. The paper as a whole reports these results and caveats: In patients with donor T cell macrochimerism, the allografts had high GvH to HvG T cell clonal ratios. GvH clones were found in recipient bone marrow, and some of the GvH clones appeared earlier in ileal mucosa or blood, which is consistent with an intestinal mucosal origin. The relatively low number and heterogeneity of intestinal transplant patients limited the conclusions. Early after transplant, peak levels of circulating GvH clones were associated with declines in HvG clones.

Library construction relied on the immunoSEQ multiplex PCR assay. For most patients, genomic DNA was isolated with the Qiagen DNeasy Blood and Tissue Kit and shipped frozen to Adaptive Biotechnologies for TCR sequencing. For most patients, genomic DNA was subjected to high-throughput TCR-beta CDR3 sequencing by Adaptive Biotechnologies. The study's own analysis went as follows. TCR sequencing data for roughly 18 patients were retrieved from Adaptive's ImmunoSEQ software; three other patients were processed with MiXCR and VDJtools. CD4 versus CD8 sorting errors were corrected by removing sequences found in both subsets at a frequency ratio below 5:1. CDR3 nucleotide sequences shared by donor and recipient were removed because the origin of these sequences could not be assigned. To count as alloreactive, a clone needed at least 2-fold expansion over unstimulated cells and a minimum CFSE-low frequency of 0.002% (template counts) or 0.001% (read counts). Mappable clones were those detected in sequenced pre-transplant spleen, lymph node, or MLR CFSE-low populations of the donor or recipient. Cumulative frequency of alloreactive clones was calculated as a percentage of all sequences weighted by copy number. TCRdb took over this immuneACCESS table, retaining in-frame rearrangements with V and J assigned. Such tables are incomplete; in checked studies, under half of the missing clones stem from an unresolved V gene, and the remainder is unexplained. V and J calls and clone size are those listed in that table; D and trimming were worked out from the DNA. This sample has about 90,000 clones in its table, and approximately 92% of those were observed once. The top ten clones comprise about 0.3% of the sample.

About this clone: Its antigen is not yet known. No much larger clonotype is one base removed from it; base qualities were not supplied. The identical CDR3 is also encoded by other nucleotide sequences in the sample.

Deletion took 6 bases off V and 4 bases off J, with a span of 9 bases between the germline ends. From the germline V gene (reference sequence), CDR1 is LNHDA and CDR2 is SQIVND. Inclusive of the bounding cysteine and phenylalanine, the CDR3 is 13 residues long. Just CDR3 DNA is preserved here, 39 bases in frame from base 1. The sample's time point, from its label and the paper: cells obtained before transplantation from donor or recipient. CD3+CD4+ and CD3+CD8+ populations were FACS-sorted from unstimulated pre-transplant donor and recipient cells taken from spleen or lymph nodes. The specimen comprised unstimulated CD4+ T cells sorted from spleen or lymph node cells, sampled before intestinal transplant. Rearrangement joined TRBV19 to TRBJ2-2; possibly the D gene is TRBD2, per 6 matching bases. This receptor was taken from a human donor who received an intestinal transplant. The CDR3 is CASSIGGTGELFF. The nucleotides are TGTGCCAGTAGCATCGGGGGCACCGGGGAGCTGTTTTTT.